The 10 T cell receptor beta chains below come from one sample, sequenced in a study of shared clonotypes between healthy human individuals. Positive CCR7 selection of CD45RO-negative cells yielded the naive CD8 cells, and terminally differentiated effector memory CD45RA+ cells were excluded. Repertoires were generated with immunoSEQ multiplex PCR, while TCRdb's copy carries only in-frame clones and drops some. The sample yields hundreds of thousands of clones, around 96% seen once. Sequencing was carried out using naive CD8+ T cells sorted from blood. All receptors derive from a woman aged 25-40 years in good health.

The V call is TRBV28, the J call TRBJ2-3; the D gene could be TRBD1 or TRBD2 (5 bases each). The germline CDR1 and CDR2 sequences are MDHEN and SYDVKM. The CDR3 loop spans 13 amino acids. Trimming shortened V by 11 bases and J by 1 base, and 13 bases separated the two germline ends. DNA of the CDR3: TGTGCCGGGCAGACAGCGGGCACAGATACGCAGTATTTT. Translating it yields CAGQTAGTDTQYF. The entire variable domain, with the rest obtained from reference TRBV28 and TRBJ2-3, is as follows: DVKVTQSSRYLVKRTGEKVFLECVQDMDHENMFWYRQDPGLGLRLIYFSYDVKMKEKGDIPEGYSVSREKKERFSLILESASTNQTSMYLCAGQTAGTDTQYFGPGTRLTVL.

V is TRBV6-5 and J is TRBJ2-7, with D possibly being TRBD1 (6 bases). V was clipped by 5 bases and J by 3 bases, with 8 bases between them. CDR1 is MNHEY and CDR2 is SVGAGI in the germline V gene. The CDR3 totals 12 residues. The CDR3 bases are TGTGCCAGCAGTAGGGACAACTACGAGCAGTACTTC. Translated, it gives CASSRDNYEQYF.

This clone was detected only once. This chain links TRBV4-2 with TRBJ2-3; TRBD1 might be the D (5 bases). CDR3 size: 15 residues. Germline loops: CDR1 LGHNA, CDR2 YNFKEQ. Trimming removed 4 bases at V and 2 bases at J, with 13 bases between. The CDR3 DNA is TGTGCCAGCAGCCCAAGTGACAGCTACACAGATACGCAGTATTTT. Translation: CASSPSDSYTDTQYF.

Of note for this clone: Distinct nucleotide sequences in the sample also encode this CDR3. V and J are TRBV19 and TRBJ2-7; D is ambiguous. This CDR3 is 11 amino acids long. CDR1 is LNHDA, CDR2 SQIVND, per germline (reference sequence). V was shortened by 5 bases and J by 3 bases, with 5 bases between the two germline ends. The CDR3 region has the DNA TGTGCCAGTAGTTCAGACTACGAGCAGTACTTC. Its translation is CASSSDYEQYF.

The CDR3 DNA reads TGTGCCAGCAGCTTGGCGAGACTAGCGGAGACCGGCTCCTACAATGAGCAGTTCTTC. Protein: CASSLARLAETGSYNEQFF. This chain connects TRBV5-4 to TRBJ2-1, with 9 bases lining up with TRBD2. Looked up from germline, CDR1 is SGHNT and CDR2 is YYREEE (reference sequence). The CDR3 extends over 19 amino acids. The V gene end was trimmed by 0 bases and the J gene end by 0 bases; junction bases not matched to a gene: 10.

The chain combines TRBV5-1 with TRBJ2-3; D is perhaps TRBD2 (5 bases). The germline V gene has CDR1 SGHRS and CDR2 YFSETQ. V was pared by 5 bases and J by 4 bases, with 11 bases between. The CDR3 sequence is 13 residues long. The CDR3 DNA reads TGCGCCAGCAGGTCGGAGGCCCCAGATACGCAGTATTTT. This encodes CASRSEAPDTQYF.

The J gene is TRBJ1-1, the V gene TRBV13, with D perhaps TRBD1 (5 bases). There are 15 residues in the CDR3. Trimming took off 0 bases at V and 4 bases at J, with 12 bases between the two ends. Germline V lookup: CDR1 PRHDT, CDR2 FYEKMQ (reference sequence). As DNA, the CDR3 is TGTGCCAGCAGCTTAGGTTTTTTTGGGGGCACTGAAGCTTTCTTT. It encodes CASSLGFFGGTEAFF.

This CDR3 is CASILSPVGDTEAFF. The CDR3, as DNA: TGTGCCAGCATCTTATCCCCCGTCGGCGACACTGAAGCTTTCTTT. This chain joins TRBV27 and TRBJ1-1, with D unresolved. Germline values: CDR1 MNHEY, CDR2 SMNVEV (reference sequence). CDR3 length: 15 amino acids. Trimming stripped 7 bases from V and 3 bases from J, with 18 bases between.

This chain links TRBV2 with TRBJ2-7, with a possible D match to TRBD2 (5 bases). The CDR3 runs to 13 residues. V lost 6 bases, J lost 0 bases, and 9 bases lay in between. CDR1 and CDR2 (germline): SNHLY, FYNNEI. CDR3 sequence: CASRPGISYEQYF. The CDR3 DNA follows: TGTGCCAGCAGGCCCGGGATCTCCTACGAGCAGTACTTC.

This chain joins TRBV7-9 and TRBJ2-7, with unresolved D. This CDR3 is 12 amino acids long. The germline V gene encodes CDR1 SEHNR and CDR2 FQNEAQ (reference sequence). V lost 0 bases and J 6 bases, leaving 6 bases between the germline ends. The CDR3 spells CASSLAPFEQYF. The CDR3 DNA sequence: TGTGCCAGCAGCTTAGCGCCTTTCGAGCAGTACTTC. Complete variable domain (other parts from reference TRBV7-9 and TRBJ2-7): DTGVSQNPRHKITKRGQNVTFRCDPISEHNRLYWYRQTLGQGPEFLTYFQNEAQLEKSRLLSDRFSAERPKGSFSTLEIQRTEQGDSAMYLCASSLAPFEQYFGPGTRLTVT.